The following is a T cell receptor beta chain sequence with its context. Its antigen is as yet unknown. Germline V gene lookup returns CDR1 SGHTA and CDR2 FQGNSA. This CDR3 has 14 amino acids. Between the trimmed V and J ends, which lost 2 bases and 1 base, there was a span of 8 bases. These data belong to a study of post-analysis software for immune sequencing data. Study-wide context: Multiple sclerosis in the patients followed relapsing-remitting, secondary progressive and progressive-relapsing courses. Findings and caveats of the study: Pronounced co-clustering by F measure was evident among identically batched samples. Controls significantly exceeded multiple sclerosis patients in normalized Chao1 diversity. In patients, TRBV5-6, TRBV5-1 and TRBV20-1 belonged to roughly five TRBV segments found more frequently than in controls.

TCR beta libraries were prepared from cDNA with unique molecular identifiers. Each sample of roughly 0.9 to 11 million input T cells yielded 500,000 or so cDNA molecules, so each molecule approximated one T cell. TCRdb re-derived calls from the PCR reads in MiXCR, one entry per CDR3 protein. The table shows about 680,000 distinct CDR3 sequences, with roughly three fifths occurring only once. This sequence was found in a girl aged 2 to 9 with multiple sclerosis. Sequencing was carried out using blood. The J gene is TRBJ2-5, the V gene TRBV7-2, with D hard to call. Here the CDR3 DNA reads TGTGCCAGCAGCTTAAGTCCTAGCCAAGAGACCCAGTACTTC. The encoded protein is CASSLSPSQETQYF.